Given below is one TCR beta chain in context. Antigen unknown. There are 14 residues in the CDR3. CDR1 and CDR2 (germline): LNHDA, SQIVND (reference sequence). V lost 6 bases and J lost 11; bases outside the gene matches: 10. The source of the sample is a study of graft-versus-host responses after intestinal transplantation. Study-wide background: Anti-thymocyte globulin induction was given to all recipients, followed by tacrolimus and steroids for three to four years. Study observations and caveats: With peak circulating GvH clone levels came an association with early post-transplant HvG declines. Ileal or blood samples showed some GvH clones first, and such clones were also found in recipient marrow.

Using immunoSEQ multiplex PCR, the repertoire was profiled, and TCRdb retains in-frame clones only, with some absent. This table holds around 88,000 clones, 80% to 95% found once. The chain uses TRBV19 and TRBJ2-2; 9 positions match TRBD1. This receptor was obtained from a human donor who was the organ donor for an intestinal transplant. This sample comprised unstimulated CD8+ T cells sorted from spleen or lymph node cells, obtained before transplant. CDR3 residues: CASSPYITGGELFF. The CDR3 region has the DNA TGTGCCAGTAGCCCCTATATAACAGGGGGCGAGCTGTTTTTT.